The rows below give T cell receptor beta chains drawn from one sample of a study of blood T cell repertoires in COVID-19. Generated by immunoSEQ multiplex PCR, the TCRdb table keeps only in-frame clones and is missing some. The sample yields some 400,000 clones, around 87% seen once. Sequencing was performed on peripheral blood. The source is a human donor in a cohort sampled during active COVID-19. CDR3s include the opening cysteine and the closing phenylalanine or tryptophan. D genes are given only for firm matches. Clone size appears in some rows only: once, few, many, or a class for an expanded clone.

d_call,v_call,j_call,clone_size,cdr3_nt,cdr3_aa
-,TRBV24-1,TRBJ1-3,-,TGTGCCACCAGGACAGGCCAGACCACCTCTGGAAACACCATATATTTT,CATRTGQTTSGNTIYF
-,TRBV11-2,TRBJ1-2,-,TGTGCCAGCAGCTTCGCCGGCTATGGCTACACCTTC,CASSFAGYGYTF
TRBD2,TRBV4-1,TRBJ2-4,-,TGCGCCAGCAGCCAAGATAACAGCGGGAGGGACCTAGCCAAAAACATTCAGTACTTC,CASSQDNSGRDLAKNIQYF
TRBD1,TRBV6-6,TRBJ1-5,once,TGTGCCAGCAGTCCTATTCCGGGACAGTATAGCAATCAGCCCCAGCATTTT,CASSPIPGQYSNQPQHF
-,TRBV19,TRBJ2-1,-,TGTGCCAGTAGTACTGCCTACAATGAGCAGTTCTTC,CASSTAYNEQFF
-,TRBV19,TRBJ2-1,-,TGTGCCAGTAGTGTCCCTTCGTGGTCTCCAGACAATGAGCAGTTCTTC,CASSVPSWSPDNEQFF
TRBD1,TRBV2,TRBJ2-7,-,TGTGCCAGCAGTGGGGGACAGGAAGAACTCTACGAGCAGTACTTC,CASSGGQEELYEQYF
TRBD2,TRBV27,TRBJ2-5,few,TGTGCCAGCCTTACCTCTAGCGGGGGAAAAGAGACCCAGTACTTC,CASLTSSGGKETQYF
-,TRBV9,TRBJ2-3,-,TGTGCCAGCAGCCCCCGACATTTTAGCACAGATACGCAGTATTTT,CASSPRHFSTDTQYF
-,TRBV30,TRBJ1-2,-,TGTGCCTGGAGTGTGGGCAGTGCCGATGGCTACACCTTC,CAWSVGSADGYTF
TRBD1,TRBV10-3,TRBJ1-2,-,TGTGCCACCACTTACGGAACAGGGGGCGTATCGTCCGGCTACACCTTC,CATTYGTGGVSSGYTF
TRBD1,TRBV11-2,TRBJ2-2,-,TGTGCCAGCAGCCGACAGGGGACCCCGAACACCGGGGAGCTGTTTTTT,CASSRQGTPNTGELFF
-,TRBV5-5,TRBJ2-1,-,TGTGCCAGCAGCTTGAACTGGGGGTGGGGCCGGGAGCCCTACAATGAGCAGTTCTTC,CASSLNWGWGREPYNEQFF
TRBD1,TRBV7-3,TRBJ2-4,-,TGTGCCAGCAGCCCTAGACAGGGATCGGCCAAAAACATTCAGTACTTC,CASSPRQGSAKNIQYF
-,TRBV9,TRBJ2-6,-,TGTGCCAGCAGCGTAGCCGGCTCTGGGGCCAACGTCCTGACTTTC,CASSVAGSGANVLTF
TRBD1,TRBV11-2,TRBJ2-7,few,TGTGCCAGCAGCTTCTCCCGGACAGGGAAACTCTACGAGCAGTACTTC,CASSFSRTGKLYEQYF
-,TRBV30,TRBJ2-7,once,TGTGCCTGGAGTGTACGGGGTCAGACCTTCGAGCAGTACTTC,CAWSVRGQTFEQYF
TRBD1,TRBV5-4,TRBJ1-2,-,TGTGCCAGCAGCGTGCCGGGACAGGGGAACTATGGCTACACCTTC,CASSVPGQGNYGYTF
TRBD2,TRBV3-1/TRBV3-2,TRBJ2-7,-,TGTGCCAGCAGCCAAGTCGGGGGGGCCTTTTACGAGCAGTACTTC,CASSQVGGAFYEQYF
-,TRBV19,TRBJ2-3,-,TGTGCCAGTAGCCCCGGGGGGCAGCCTAGCACAGATACGCAGTATTTT,CASSPGGQPSTDTQYF
TRBD2,TRBV29-1,TRBJ2-7,-,TGCAGCCGACGGGAGGGTGGAACCTACGAGCAGTACTTC,CSRREGGTYEQYF
TRBD2,TRBV4-2,TRBJ2-3,-,TGTGCCAGCAGCCAACGGAGCGGGGGCCCCGATACGCAGTATTTT,CASSQRSGGPDTQYF
TRBD2,TRBV10-3,TRBJ2-7,-,TGTGCCATCAGTGAGGGGGCTAGCGGGAGCTCCTACGAGCAGTACTTC,CAISEGASGSSYEQYF
-,TRBV6-5,TRBJ1-3,once,TGTGCCACCAGACAGCTATTCTCTGGAAACACCATATATTTT,CATRQLFSGNTIYF
-,TRBV5-1,TRBJ2-3,-,TGCGCCAGCAGCTTGGAAGGAGCGGGCACAGATACGCAGTATTTT,CASSLEGAGTDTQYF
TRBD2,TRBV19,TRBJ2-5,-,TGTGCCAGTAGTCCGGCGACTAGCTGGCAAGAGACCCAGTACTTC,CASSPATSWQETQYF
-,TRBV11-2,TRBJ1-1,-,TGTGCCAGCAGCTTAGGATCGACAGTGAACACTGAAGCTTTCTTT,CASSLGSTVNTEAFF
-,TRBV5-1,TRBJ2-5,-,TGCGCCAGCGGACTTTCGGTTGTTGGTCGGGAGACCCAGTACTTC,CASGLSVVGRETQYF
TRBD2,TRBV4-2,TRBJ2-1,-,TGTGCCAGCAGCCATAGCGGGACCGACAATGAGCAGTTCTTC,CASSHSGTDNEQFF
-,TRBV11-3,TRBJ2-5,-,TGTGCCAGCAGCCCAGCGGGTCAAGAGACCCAGTACTTC,CASSPAGQETQYF
TRBD1,TRBV27,TRBJ2-3,-,TGTGCCATCGGCAGGGGGCCAGGTACGCAGTATTTT,CAIGRGPGTQYF
-,TRBV30,TRBJ1-2,once,TGTGCCTGGAGTGTACATCAGGGCGGCTACACCTTC,CAWSVHQGGYTF
-,TRBV6-5,TRBJ2-1,-,TGTGCCAGCGTGCCCGGGGCTGCGGGGTACAATGAGCAGTTCTTC,CASVPGAAGYNEQFF
-,TRBV6-4,TRBJ2-2,-,TGTGCCAGCAGTCAGGAGGATAGCACCGGGGAGCTGTTTTTT,CASSQEDSTGELFF
TRBD1,TRBV27,TRBJ1-2,few,TGTGCCAGCAGCCTAAACTCAGGGGGCGACGGCTACACCTTC,CASSLNSGGDGYTF
-,TRBV3-1/TRBV3-2,TRBJ1-1,-,TGTGCCAGCAGCCAACAGGGGTCTGGCACTGAAGCTTTCTTT,CASSQQGSGTEAFF
TRBD1,TRBV20-1,TRBJ2-6,-,TGCAGTGCTAGTGTCGGGACAGCGAACTCTGGGGCCAACGTCCTGACTTTC,CSASVGTANSGANVLTF
-,TRBV28,TRBJ1-2,-,TGTGCCAGCACCGGAACAGCTAACTATGGCTACACCTTC,CASTGTANYGYTF
-,TRBV27,TRBJ1-3,-,TGTGCCAGCAGTCGAGACCGGGACTCTGGAAACACCATATATTTT,CASSRDRDSGNTIYF
-,TRBV30,TRBJ2-7,-,TGTGCCTGGACCCCCGGGAGATACGAGCAGTACTTC,CAWTPGRYEQYF
-,TRBV4-2,TRBJ1-5,once,TGTGCCAGCAGCCCCAGACCGCGGGGGAATCAGCCCCAGCATTTT,CASSPRPRGNQPQHF
-,TRBV5-1,TRBJ2-1,-,TGCGCCAGCAGCTTTAAGGGGTCAGGGCCGAGTAATGAGCAGTTCTTC,CASSFKGSGPSNEQFF
-,TRBV5-8,TRBJ1-6,-,TGTGCCAGCAGCTTGACAGGGAAATGGGGACCCCTCCACTTT,CASSLTGKWGPLHF
TRBD1,TRBV2,TRBJ1-2,-,TGTGCCAGCACCCAGGGGGCAAGGGGCTACACCTTC,CASTQGARGYTF
TRBD1,TRBV28,TRBJ2-7,-,TGTGCCAGCGTTCAGGGACAGGGGGCCGGCTACGAGCAGTACTTC,CASVQGQGAGYEQYF